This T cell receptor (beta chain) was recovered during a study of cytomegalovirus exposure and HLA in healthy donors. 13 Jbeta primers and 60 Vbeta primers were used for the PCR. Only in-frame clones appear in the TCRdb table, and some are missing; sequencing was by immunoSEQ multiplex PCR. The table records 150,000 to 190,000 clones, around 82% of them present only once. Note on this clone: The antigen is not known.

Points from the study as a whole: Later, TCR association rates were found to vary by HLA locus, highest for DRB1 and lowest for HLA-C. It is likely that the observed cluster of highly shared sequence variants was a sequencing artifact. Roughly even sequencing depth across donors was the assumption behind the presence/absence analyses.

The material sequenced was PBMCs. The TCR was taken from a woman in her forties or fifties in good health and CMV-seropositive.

The CDR3 region is CASSTTGTSGGVFEQFF. The CDR3 region has the DNA TGTGCCAGTAGTACCACCGGGACTAGCGGGGGAGTTTTTGAGCAGTTCTTC. The gene calls are TRBV19 and TRBJ2-1; 14 bases align to TRBD2. J lost 9 bases, V lost 4 bases, and 11 bases had no gene match. CDR1 and CDR2 (germline): LNHDA, SQIVND (reference sequence). CDR3 length: 17 amino acids.